This TCR beta chain was recorded in a study of cytomegalovirus exposure and HLA in healthy donors. Looked up from germline, CDR1 is LNHDA and CDR2 is SQIVND (reference sequence). The ends were cut back, 6 bases at V and 10 bases at J, with 13 bases in the middle. The CDR3 covers 13 residues. Primers for the PCR totalled 60 Vbeta and 13 Jbeta. The table came from immunoSEQ multiplex PCR; TCRdb's copy has only in-frame clones and leaves some out. The repertoire holds about 160,000 clones, approximately 81% seen once, with more than 2% in the top ten. The chain couples TRBV19 to TRBJ1-6; D ambiguous. Sequencing used PBMCs. This clonotype was obtained from a man younger than 35 in good health and CMV-seropositive. CDR3 in amino acids: CASSADPGSPLHF. Written as DNA, the CDR3 is TGTGCCAGTAGCGCAGACCCGGGATCACCCCTCCACTTT.